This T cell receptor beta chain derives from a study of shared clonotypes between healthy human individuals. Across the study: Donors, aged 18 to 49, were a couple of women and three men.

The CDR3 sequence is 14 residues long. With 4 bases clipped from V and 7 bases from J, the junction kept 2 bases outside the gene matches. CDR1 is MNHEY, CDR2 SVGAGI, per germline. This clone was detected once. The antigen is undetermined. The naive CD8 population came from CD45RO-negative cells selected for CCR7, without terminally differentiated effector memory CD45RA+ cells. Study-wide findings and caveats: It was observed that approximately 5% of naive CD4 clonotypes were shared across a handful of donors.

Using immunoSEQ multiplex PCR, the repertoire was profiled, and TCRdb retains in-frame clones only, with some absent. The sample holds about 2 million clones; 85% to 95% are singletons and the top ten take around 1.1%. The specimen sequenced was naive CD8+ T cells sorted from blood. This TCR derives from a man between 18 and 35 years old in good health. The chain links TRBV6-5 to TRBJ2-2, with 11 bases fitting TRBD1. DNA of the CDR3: TGTGCCAGCAGTTGGACAGGGGGCGGCGGGGAGCTGTTTTTT. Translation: CASSWTGGGGELFF.